Described below is a single T cell receptor beta chain sequence and its context. Then a second PCR, running about 6 to 12 cycles, was carried out with a sample-barcoded 5' primer and a J-beta primer mix. TCRdb passed the 5' RACE reads through MiXCR, listing each CDR3 protein once. The sample has some 760,000 distinct CDR3 sequences, 20% to 30% seen once; the top ten hold 9.4%. This specimen belongs to a study of blood T cells in healthy people across ages. On the study more broadly: With template switching, about one barcoded beta molecule was captured per two T cells.

Looked up from germline, CDR1 is MNHEY and CDR2 is SVGAGI. V was pared by 2 bases and J by 3 bases, with 6 bases of the junction left unmatched. There are 16 residues in the CDR3. This same sample was also part of a study on T cells of mothers and their children. That investigation notes: The people who donated were a few healthy Caucasian mothers and their six children. Each child gave approximately 3.2 million TCR beta CDR3 reads (each mother, over 8.5 million). Within related and unrelated pairs, thymic selection shapes TCR recombination output in a similar way.

The V call is TRBV6-5, the J call TRBJ2-5, with 10 positions matching TRBD2. Sequences were obtained from blood. This receptor was identified in a boy between 10 and 17 years old in good health. The CDR3 DNA sequence: TGTGCCAGCAGTTACACCCGGACTAGCGGAGAAGAGACCCAGTACTTC. Its translation is CASSYTRTSGEETQYF.